The clone carrying this T cell receptor (beta chain) was detected many times. The target antigen is unknown. The data originate from a study of T-cell memory formation after mild COVID-19. Study-wide background: Clusters of TCRs were largely donor specific. Whole-study findings and limits: Detection of some responders pre-infection suggested pre-existing cross-reactive memory T cells participated.

The CDR3 runs to 17 residues. With 5 bases removed from V and 1 base from J, the gap between germline ends came to 15 bases. CDR1 and CDR2 (germline): SGHTA, FQGNSA. TCRdb re-derived calls from the 5' RACE reads in MiXCR, one entry per CDR3 protein. Of about 360,000 distinct CDR3 sequences listed, 13% are singletons. Sequencing was done on a sample of PBMCs or a T cell subset sorted from them (not recorded which). The J gene is TRBJ1-6, the V gene TRBV7-2; tentative D call: TRBD1 (6 bases). This TCR came from a man younger than 30 who had mild COVID-19 (a few samples of this study predate the infection). Cell type and time point are not known. Written as DNA, the CDR3 is TGTGCCAGCAGCCTCTCCAAGGGGGAATCCTATAATTCACCCCTCCACTTT. The encoded protein is CASSLSKGESYNSPLHF.